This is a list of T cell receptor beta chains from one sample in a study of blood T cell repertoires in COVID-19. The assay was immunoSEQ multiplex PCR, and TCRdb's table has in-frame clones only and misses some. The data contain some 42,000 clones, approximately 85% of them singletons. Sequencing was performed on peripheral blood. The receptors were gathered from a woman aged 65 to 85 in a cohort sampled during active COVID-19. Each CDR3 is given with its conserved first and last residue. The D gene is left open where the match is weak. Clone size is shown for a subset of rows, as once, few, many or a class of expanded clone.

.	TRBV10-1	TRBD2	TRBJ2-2	TGCGCCAGCAGTGAGTCCGGGGGGTTGACCGGGGAGCTGTTTTTT	CASSESGGLTGELFF
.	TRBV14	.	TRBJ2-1	TGTGCCAGCAGCCAAGCGCAGGGGAAGTTCTTC	CASSQAQGKFF
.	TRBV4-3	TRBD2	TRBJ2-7	TGCGCCAGCAGCCAAGATGCGGGGGCCTACGAGCAGTACTTC	CASSQDAGAYEQYF
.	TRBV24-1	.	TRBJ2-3	TGTGCCACCAGTTCGGGTCGGGGAGTCACAGATACGCAGTATTTT	CATSSGRGVTDTQYF
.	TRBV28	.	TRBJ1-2	TGTGCCAGCAGTTTCGGGATTGACTATGGCTACACCTTC	CASSFGIDYGYTF
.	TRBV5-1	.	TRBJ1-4	TGCGCCAGCAGCGGAGGACAGCCTAATGAAAAACTGTTTTTT	CASSGGQPNEKLFF
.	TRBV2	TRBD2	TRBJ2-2	TGTGCCAGCAGGCGGCGACTAGCGGTGAACACCGGGGAGCTGTTTTTT	CASRRRLAVNTGELFF
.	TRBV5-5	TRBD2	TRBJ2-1	TGTGCCACCACCCTTAGCGGGAGCCACAGGGGCAATGAGCAGTTCTTC	CATTLSGSHRGNEQFF
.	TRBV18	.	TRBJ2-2	TGTGCCAGCTCACCCTCGAACACCGGGGAGCTGTTTTTT	CASSPSNTGELFF
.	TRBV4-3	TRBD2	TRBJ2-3	TGCGCCAGCAGCCAAGAATCCCGCGGGAGACAGTATTTT	CASSQESRGRQYF
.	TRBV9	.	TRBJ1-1	TGTGCCAGCAGCGTAGGGTTAGCCCCAACGGGGACTGAAGCTTTCTTT	CASSVGLAPTGTEAFF
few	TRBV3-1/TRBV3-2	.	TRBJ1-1	TGTGCCAGCAGCCAAGGGGTCGTTTTAGGAGGGAACACTGAAGCTTTCTTT	CASSQGVVLGGNTEAFF
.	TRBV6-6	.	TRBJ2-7	TGTGCCAGCAGTTACGGGCGGGGATCCTACGAGCAGTACTTC	CASSYGRGSYEQYF
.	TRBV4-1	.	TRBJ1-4	TGCGCCAGCAGCCAAGAAGGGAACAGGCTTGAAAAACTGTTTTTT	CASSQEGNRLEKLFF
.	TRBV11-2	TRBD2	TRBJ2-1	TGTGCCAGCAGCTTACAGCGGGAGGGAAAATACAATGAGCAGTTCTTC	CASSLQREGKYNEQFF
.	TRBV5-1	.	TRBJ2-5	TGCGCCAGCAGCTTGACCCAACGGGAGACCCAGTACTTC	CASSLTQRETQYF